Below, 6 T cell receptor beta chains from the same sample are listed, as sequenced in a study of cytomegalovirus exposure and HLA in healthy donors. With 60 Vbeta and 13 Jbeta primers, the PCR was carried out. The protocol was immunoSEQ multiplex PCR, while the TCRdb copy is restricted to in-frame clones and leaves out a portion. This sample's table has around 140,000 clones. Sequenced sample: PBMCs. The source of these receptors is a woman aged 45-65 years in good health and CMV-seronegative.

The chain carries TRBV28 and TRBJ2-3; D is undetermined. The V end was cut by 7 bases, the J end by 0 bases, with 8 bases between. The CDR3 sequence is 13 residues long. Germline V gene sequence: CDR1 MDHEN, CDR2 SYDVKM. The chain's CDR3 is CASIQVSTDTQYF. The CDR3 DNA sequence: TGTGCCAGCATCCAGGTTAGCACAGATACGCAGTATTTT.

CDR3 residues: CASSGLVGQAEAFF. CDR3 nucleotide sequence: TGTGCCAGCAGTGGGTTAGTCGGACAGGCTGAAGCTTTCTTT. The chain carries TRBV2 and TRBJ1-1, with TRBD1 matching 7 bases. CDR3 length: 14 amino acids. V trimming: 4 bases; J trimming: 6 bases; junction bases outside the gene matches: 8. CDR1 SNHLY and CDR2 FYNNEI come from the germline V gene.

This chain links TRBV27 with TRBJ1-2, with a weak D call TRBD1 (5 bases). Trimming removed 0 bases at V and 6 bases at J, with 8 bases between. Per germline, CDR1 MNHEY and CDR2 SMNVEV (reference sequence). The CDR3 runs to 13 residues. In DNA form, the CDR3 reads TGTGCCAGCAGTTTATCGGACAAGAATGGCTACACCTTC. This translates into CASSLSDKNGYTF.

CDR3 bases: TGTGCCAGCAGCTTATCGACGGGGGCCTACGAGCAGTACTTC. This codes for CASSLSTGAYEQYF. The chain is built from TRBV7-2 and TRBJ2-7; TRBD2 is a possible D gene (6 bases). Trimming removed 2 bases at V and 2 bases at J, with 10 bases between. The CDR3 is 14 residues long. Germline lookup yields CDR1 SGHTA and CDR2 FQGNSA. Filled out from reference TRBV7-2 and TRBJ2-7, the complete variable domain reads GAGVSQSPSNKVTEKGKDVELRCDPISGHTALYWYRQSLGQGLEFLIYFQGNSAPDKSGLPSDRFSAERTGGSVSTLTIQRTQQEDSAVYLCASSLSTGAYEQYFGPGTRLTVT.

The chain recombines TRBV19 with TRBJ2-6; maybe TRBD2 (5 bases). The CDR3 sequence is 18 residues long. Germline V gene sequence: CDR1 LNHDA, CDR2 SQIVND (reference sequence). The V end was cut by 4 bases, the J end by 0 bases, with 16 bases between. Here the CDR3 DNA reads TGTGCCAGTAGTACCGCCCCTGGGAGTTACTCTGGGGCCAACGTCCTGACTTTC. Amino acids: CASSTAPGSYSGANVLTF.

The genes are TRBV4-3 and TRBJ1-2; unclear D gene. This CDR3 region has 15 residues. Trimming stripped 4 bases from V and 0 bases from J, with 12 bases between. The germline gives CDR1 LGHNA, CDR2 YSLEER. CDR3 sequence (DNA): TGCGCCAGCAGCCGGGAGTACCCAGCTAACTATGGCTACACCTTC. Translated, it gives CASSREYPANYGYTF.